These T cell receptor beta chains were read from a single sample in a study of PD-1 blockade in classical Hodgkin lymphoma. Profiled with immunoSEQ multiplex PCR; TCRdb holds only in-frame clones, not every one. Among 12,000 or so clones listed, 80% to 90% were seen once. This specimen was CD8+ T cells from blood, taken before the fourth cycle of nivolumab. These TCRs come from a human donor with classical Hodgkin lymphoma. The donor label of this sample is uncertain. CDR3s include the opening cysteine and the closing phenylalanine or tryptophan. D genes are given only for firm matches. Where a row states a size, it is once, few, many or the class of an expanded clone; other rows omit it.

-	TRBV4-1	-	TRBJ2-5	TGCGCCAGTTTCGGGACGGCAGAGACCCAGTACTTC	CASFGTAETQYF
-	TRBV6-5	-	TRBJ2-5	TGTGCCAGCAGGCTACAGGGATCGGAGACCCAGTACTTC	CASRLQGSETQYF
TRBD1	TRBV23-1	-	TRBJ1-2	TGCGCCAGCATCTTCGACAGGGGGGGCTATGGCTACACCTTC	CASIFDRGGYGYTF
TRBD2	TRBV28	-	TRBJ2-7	TGTGCCAGCAGCCCGGGACTAGCTTCATACGAGCAGTACTTC	CASSPGLASYEQYF
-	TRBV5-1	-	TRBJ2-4	TGCGCCAGCAGCTTGACAGAACTCAAAAACATTCAGTACTTC	CASSLTELKNIQYF
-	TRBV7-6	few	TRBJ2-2	TGTGCCAGCAGCCCACCTCCGGGAGAGACCACCGGGGAGCTGTTTTTT	CASSPPPGETTGELFF
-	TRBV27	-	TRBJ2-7	TGTGCCAGCAGTTTAGGGTTCGGAGGGGACGAGCAGTACTTC	CASSLGFGGDEQYF
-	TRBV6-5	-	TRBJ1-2	TGTGCCAGCAGACAGGGACCTAACTATGGCTACACCTTC	CASRQGPNYGYTF
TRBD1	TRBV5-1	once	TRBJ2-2	TGCGCCAGCAGCGGGGCAGGGGGCTACACCGGGGAGCTGTTTTTT	CASSGAGGYTGELFF
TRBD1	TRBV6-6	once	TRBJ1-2	TGTGCCAGCAGAAAACAGGGGGCGGGGTATGGCTACACCTTC	CASRKQGAGYGYTF
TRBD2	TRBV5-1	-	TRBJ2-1	TGCGCCAGCAGTTCTAGCGGGAGGGCCAATGAGCAGTTCTTC	CASSSSGRANEQFF
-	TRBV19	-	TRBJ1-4	TGTGCCAGTATGGGGATTGCAACTAATGAAAAACTGTTTTTT	CASMGIATNEKLFF
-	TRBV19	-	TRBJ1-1	TGTGCCAGTAGTATCGGAGGACACAACACTGAAGCTTTCTTT	CASSIGGHNTEAFF
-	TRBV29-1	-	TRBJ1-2	TGCAGCGTCGACTCAGGGGGCTACACCTTC	CSVDSGGYTF
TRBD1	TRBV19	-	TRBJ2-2	TGTGCCAGTAGAGCTTTCAGGGGGTGCTCGAACACCGGGGAGCTGTTTTTT	CASRAFRGCSNTGELFF
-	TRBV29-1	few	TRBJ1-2	TGCAGCGTTGAAGATCCTATGGCGGGGTCTGGCTACACCTTC	CSVEDPMAGSGYTF
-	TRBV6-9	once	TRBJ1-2	TGTGCCAGCAGCCCCCTATCGGACAACTATGGCTACACCTTC	CASSPLSDNYGYTF
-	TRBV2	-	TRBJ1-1	TGTGCCAGCAGAGAGAACCAGGGTGTGACTGAAGCTTTCTTT	CASRENQGVTEAFF
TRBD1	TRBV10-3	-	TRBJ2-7	TGTGCCATCAAACGGGACAGTGGATACGAGCAGTACTTC	CAIKRDSGYEQYF
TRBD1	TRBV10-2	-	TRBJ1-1	TGCGCCAGCAAACTAACAGGGGGCCGGACTGAAGCTTTCTTT	CASKLTGGRTEAFF
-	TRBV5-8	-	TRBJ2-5	TGTGCCAGCAGCTTGAAGGAGGCAGGGGGGACCCAAGAGACCCAGTACTTC	CASSLKEAGGTQETQYF
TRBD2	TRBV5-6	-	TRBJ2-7	TGTGCCAGCAGCTTGGAGCTAGCGGGAGTGCAGTACTTC	CASSLELAGVQYF
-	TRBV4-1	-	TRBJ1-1	TGCGCCAGCAGCCATCCTCCGACGGGGAACACTGAAGCTTTCTTT	CASSHPPTGNTEAFF
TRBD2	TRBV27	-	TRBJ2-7	TGTGCCAGCAGTTTAGTAGCGGGCCACTCCTACGAGCAGTACTTC	CASSLVAGHSYEQYF
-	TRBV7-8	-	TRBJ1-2	TGTGCCAGCAGCTTAGGGGGGCCGGATAGCCACTATGGCTACACCTTC	CASSLGGPDSHYGYTF
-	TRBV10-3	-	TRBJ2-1	TGTGCCATCAGTAACAGCGGAGATTACAATGAGCAGTTCTTC	CAISNSGDYNEQFF
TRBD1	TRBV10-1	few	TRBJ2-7	TGCGCCAGCTCCCCTGACAGGGACGAGGACTACGAGCAGTACTTC	CASSPDRDEDYEQYF
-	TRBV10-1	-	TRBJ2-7	TGCGCCAGCAGTGAGGGAAGCTCCTACGAGCAGTACTTC	CASSEGSSYEQYF
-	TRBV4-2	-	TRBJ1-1	TGTGCCAGCAGCTGGGACACTGAAGCTTTCTTT	CASSWDTEAFF
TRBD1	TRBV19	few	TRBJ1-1	TGTGCCAGTAGTATAGGCTCCGGGACAGCCTTGAACACTGAAGCTTTCTTT	CASSIGSGTALNTEAFF
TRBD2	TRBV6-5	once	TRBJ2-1	TGTGCCAGCAGCAAGACTAGCGGGAGGCCTCAAGAGCAGTTCTTC	CASSKTSGRPQEQFF